These T cell receptor beta chains were read from a single sample in a study of T-cell memory formation after mild COVID-19. TCRdb re-called the 5' RACE reads through MiXCR, storing one row per CDR3 protein. Of hundreds of thousands of distinct CDR3 sequences in the sample, 15% to 20% were seen once. Sequencing was carried out using PBMCs or a T cell subset sorted from them (not recorded which). Receptors originate from an adult woman who had mild COVID-19 (a few samples of this study predate the infection). Cell type and time point are not known. Both conserved end residues are part of each CDR3. D genes are given only for firm matches. A clone size is listed for some rows: how often the clone was seen (once, few, many), or a class if it is expanded.

J gene	clone size	D gene	V gene	CDR3 protein	CDR3 DNA
TRBJ2-1	-	TRBD1	TRBV18	CASSPRAGGAFNEQFF	TGTGCCAGCTCACCACGGGCAGGGGGTGCATTCAATGAGCAGTTCTTC
TRBJ1-2	-	-	TRBV12-3/TRBV12-4	CASSYSTGTPRGGYTF	TGTGCCAGCAGTTATTCGACCGGGACACCTAGGGGTGGCTACACCTTC
TRBJ2-3	few	TRBD2	TRBV29-1	CSVEDVAGGLAVTDTQYF	TGCAGCGTTGAAGATGTAGCTGGGGGACTAGCGGTCACAGATACGCAGTATTTT
TRBJ2-1	few	TRBD2	TRBV29-1	CSVDGRSSYNEQFF	TGCAGCGTTGACGGGAGGAGCTCCTACAATGAGCAGTTCTTC
TRBJ1-4	-	-	TRBV4-3	CASSQDRTAFATNEKLFF	TGCGCCAGCAGCCAGGATCGGACAGCCTTTGCAACTAATGAAAAACTGTTTTTT
TRBJ2-1	few	-	TRBV5-1	CASSVTANNEQFF	TGCGCCAGCAGCGTGACAGCGAACAATGAGCAGTTCTTC
TRBJ2-6	-	-	TRBV5-1	CASSLVGEHPFSGANVLTF	TGCGCCAGCAGCTTGGTCGGGGAGCATCCTTTCTCTGGGGCCAACGTCCTGACTTTC
TRBJ2-7	-	TRBD2	TRBV20-1	CSASTSGRVGEQYF	TGCAGTGCTTCGACTAGCGGGAGGGTAGGGGAGCAGTACTTC
TRBJ1-3	-	-	TRBV19	CASSISRDSGNTIYF	TGTGCCAGTAGTATTTCCCGGGACTCTGGAAACACCATATATTTT
TRBJ1-1	-	-	TRBV29-1	CSATAGTEAFF	TGCAGCGCTACAGCCGGGACAGAAGCTTTCTTT
TRBJ2-1	-	-	TRBV29-1	CSVGGGVLWNEQFF	TGCAGCGTTGGTGGCGGGGTTCTGTGGAATGAGCAGTTCTTC
TRBJ2-1	few	TRBD2	TRBV11-2	CASSWTSGGNNEQFF	TGTGCCAGCAGCTGGACTAGCGGGGGTAACAATGAGCAGTTCTTC
TRBJ2-5	-	-	TRBV7-3	CASSLMGFETQYF	TGTGCCAGCAGCTTAATGGGCTTTGAGACCCAGTACTTC
TRBJ2-1	-	TRBD2	TRBV10-3	CAISELGLAQSQDNEQFF	TGTGCCATCAGTGAATTGGGACTAGCCCAAAGCCAGGACAATGAGCAGTTCTTC
TRBJ1-5	few	-	TRBV6-5	CASSYAILAGARNQPQHF	TGTGCCAGCAGTTACGCTATCCTCGCAGGGGCGAGGAATCAGCCCCAGCATTTT
TRBJ2-7	few	-	TRBV6-2/TRBV6-3	CASSPPYLYYEQYF	TGTGCCAGCAGCCCACCCTATCTCTACTACGAGCAGTACTTC
TRBJ1-4	few	-	TRBV9	CASSASPDGGEKLFF	TGTGCCAGCAGCGCAAGTCCCGATGGGGGGGAAAAACTGTTTTTT
TRBJ2-1	-	-	TRBV24-1	CATSDETSVPQLF	TGTGCCACCAGTGATGAAACCTCCGTACCCCAGCTCTTC
TRBJ1-1	-	-	TRBV3-1	CASSQWGEKGAFF	TGTGCCAGCAGCCAATGGGGGGAAAAGGGGGCTTTCTTT
TRBJ1-1	-	-	TRBV27	CASSLGTSSEAFF	TGTGCCAGCAGTCTAGGCACCTCGTCTGAAGCTTTCTTT
TRBJ2-1	-	TRBD2	TRBV12-3/TRBV12-4	CASRPAGGPNEQFF	TGTGCCAGCCGCCCAGCGGGGGGGCCTAATGAGCAGTTCTTC
TRBJ2-3	-	TRBD1	TRBV23-1	CASSHQGQRTFTDTQYF	TGCGCCAGCAGTCACCAGGGACAGCGAACTTTCACAGATACGCAGTATTTT
TRBJ1-1	many	TRBD1	TRBV29-1	CSVSGQGGSEAFF	TGCAGCGTCTCGGGACAGGGGGGTTCTGAAGCTTTCTTT
TRBJ2-1	-	-	TRBV14	CASSQKVGEGFF	TGTGCCAGCAGCCAAAAGGTGGGAGAGGGTTTCTTC
TRBJ2-1	-	TRBD2	TRBV20-1	CSASIGTSAYFEQFF	TGCAGTGCTAGCATCGGGACTAGCGCGTACTTTGAGCAGTTCTTC
TRBJ1-2	-	TRBD1	TRBV30	CAWSDGTGFGYTF	TGTGCCTGGAGTGACGGGACAGGGTTTGGCTACACCTTC
TRBJ1-2	-	-	TRBV3-1	CASSEGRLYGYTF	TGTGCCAGCAGCGAGGGCCGTCTTTATGGCTACACCTTC
TRBJ1-1	-	TRBD1	TRBV11-3	CASSEGALTEAFF	TGTGCCAGCAGCGAGGGGGCTCTCACTGAAGCTTTCTTT
TRBJ2-7	few	-	TRBV3-1	CASSQDLSGGASYEQYF	TGTGCCAGCAGCCAAGATCTATCGGGGGGCGCCTCCTACGAGCAGTACTTC
TRBJ2-3	few	-	TRBV27	CASSFGWGADTQYF	TGTGCCAGCAGTTTCGGGTGGGGGGCAGATACGCAGTATTTT
TRBJ1-2	-	TRBD1	TRBV14	CASSLPGQGLYGYTF	TGTGCCAGCAGCCTTCCGGGACAGGGGCTCTATGGCTACACCTTC
TRBJ2-5	few	TRBD1	TRBV7-6	CASSLGLTGTVKETQYF	TGTGCCAGCAGCTTAGGATTGACCGGGACAGTCAAAGAGACCCAGTACTTC
TRBJ2-3	-	TRBD2	TRBV11-2	CASSLGVSAGGPTDTQYF	TGTGCCAGCAGCTTAGGGGTTTCAGCGGGGGGGCCCACAGATACGCAGTATTTT
TRBJ1-6	-	TRBD1	TRBV7-9	CASSSWTGPPNSPLHF	TGTGCCAGCAGCTCCTGGACAGGGCCGCCTAATTCACCCCTCCACTTT
TRBJ2-4	few	TRBD2	TRBV12-3/TRBV12-4	CASSPRGAGAPRAKNIQYF	TGTGCCAGCAGTCCGCGGGGAGCGGGGGCCCCTAGGGCCAAAAACATTCAGTACTTC
TRBJ2-2	few	-	TRBV9	CASNPQGIWTGELFF	TGTGCCAGCAACCCCCAGGGCATTTGGACCGGGGAGCTGTTTTTT
TRBJ2-2	-	-	TRBV5-1	CASSFERHLNTGELFF	TGCGCCAGCAGCTTTGAGAGACACCTGAACACCGGGGAGCTGTTTTTT
TRBJ2-7	few	TRBD2	TRBV12-3/TRBV12-4	CASSLRTGGSDEQYF	TGTGCCAGCAGTTTAAGAACAGGCGGGAGCGACGAGCAGTACTTC
TRBJ1-4	few	-	TRBV6-5	CASSYSRGGNEKLFF	TGTGCCAGCAGTTACTCGAGGGGGGGTAATGAAAAACTGTTTTTT
TRBJ1-1	few	-	TRBV5-1	CASSLKPPGGNTEAFF	TGCGCCAGCAGCTTGAAACCCCCGGGGGGAAACACTGAAGCTTTCTTT
TRBJ2-1	few	-	TRBV7-8	CASSLARVRYNEQFF	TGTGCCAGCAGCTTAGCCAGGGTCCGCTACAATGAGCAGTTCTTC
TRBJ2-1	-	-	TRBV15	CATSRDLRGQGQTSNNEQFF	TGTGCCACCAGCAGAGATTTACGGGGGCAGGGGCAAACTTCTAACAATGAGCAGTTCTTC
TRBJ2-2	few	TRBD2	TRBV19	CASSIALLAGDTGELFF	TGTGCCAGTAGTATAGCCCTGCTAGCGGGAGACACCGGGGAGCTGTTTTTT
TRBJ1-1	-	-	TRBV2	CARARTAHTEAFF	TGTGCCAGAGCGCGGACGGCACACACTGAAGCTTTCTTT
TRBJ2-5	few	TRBD2	TRBV14	CASSLNVGLAGGEETQYF	TGTGCCAGCAGCCTTAATGTTGGACTAGCGGGAGGCGAAGAGACCCAGTACTTC
TRBJ1-1	few	-	TRBV9	CASSVEDRGTEAFF	TGTGCCAGCAGCGTAGAGGACAGAGGAACTGAAGCTTTCTTT
TRBJ2-1	-	-	TRBV10-3	CAISAMEAAASAEQFF	TGTGCCATCAGCGCAATGGAAGCGGCCGCCTCGGCGGAGCAGTTCTTC
TRBJ2-3	many	-	TRBV7-6	CASRSEESSTDTQYF	TGTGCCAGCAGATCGGAGGAATCTAGCACAGATACGCAGTATTTT
TRBJ2-7	few	TRBD1	TRBV29-1	CSDGDRDHEQYF	TGCAGCGACGGAGACAGGGACCACGAGCAGTACTTC
TRBJ2-4	many	-	TRBV29-1	CSVLPTGAKNIQYF	TGCAGCGTATTACCGACAGGCGCCAAAAACATTCAGTACTTC
TRBJ1-5	once	-	TRBV4-1	CASGAVGDNQPQHF	TGCGCCAGCGGGGCGGTAGGGGACAATCAGCCCCAGCATTTT
TRBJ2-7	-	-	TRBV12-3/TRBV12-4	CASSSTGGTYEQYF	TGTGCCAGCAGTTCCACAGGTGGCACCTACGAGCAGTACTTC
TRBJ2-4	few	-	TRBV30	CAWSSSAKNIQYF	TGTGCCTGGAGCTCGTCGGCCAAAAACATTCAGTACTTC
TRBJ2-1	few	TRBD2	TRBV12-3/TRBV12-4	CASREGTSGSGDEQFF	TGTGCCAGCAGAGAAGGGACTAGCGGGAGTGGGGATGAGCAGTTCTTC
TRBJ2-1	few	-	TRBV30	CAWGWTAEQFF	TGTGCCTGGGGATGGACGGCTGAGCAGTTCTTC
TRBJ1-6	-	TRBD1	TRBV12-3/TRBV12-4	CASRPGTGYNSPLHF	TGTGCCAGCAGGCCCGGGACAGGATATAATTCACCCCTCCACTTT
TRBJ1-2	few	-	TRBV6-5	CASSPQGDTNGYTF	TGTGCCAGCAGTCCACAAGGGGACACGAATGGCTACACCTTC
TRBJ2-7	few	-	TRBV13	CASSFKGLFLAGEQYF	TGTGCCAGCAGCTTCAAGGGACTGTTCCTGGCTGGGGAGCAGTACTTC
TRBJ2-3	few	TRBD2	TRBV4-1	CASSQELAGLTDTQYF	TGCGCCAGCAGCCAAGAACTAGCGGGGTTGACAGATACGCAGTATTTT
TRBJ2-5	few	TRBD2	TRBV11-3	CASSLESIGTRQREQETQYF	TGTGCCAGCAGCTTAGAGTCAATCGGGACTAGACAGCGGGAACAAGAGACCCAGTACTTC